These 29 T cell receptor beta chains came from one sample sequenced in a study of PD-1 blockade in classical Hodgkin lymphoma. The assay was immunoSEQ multiplex PCR, and TCRdb's table has in-frame clones only and misses some. Seen here are about 2,700 clones, just over 70% observed once, and the top ten hold about 30%. Time point described: cycle 4 day 1 (C4D1), after 6 weeks of nivolumab. Every patient relapsed after autologous stem cell transplantation, and brentuximab vedotin exposure varied. Negative selection with magnets was how CD8+ T cells were isolated from the thawed PBMCs. The source material was CD8+ T cells from blood, sampled before the fourth cycle of nivolumab. The receptors originated from a human donor with classical Hodgkin lymphoma.

The chain carries TRBV11-2 and TRBJ2-5; D is possibly TRBD1 or TRBD2 (5 bases each). Germline lookup yields CDR1 SGHAT and CDR2 FQNNGV. Trimming removed 5 bases at V and 5 bases at J, with 18 bases between. The CDR3 runs to 15 residues. CDR3 bases: TGTGCCAGCAGCCATGCCTTTGGGGGAGAGGAGACCCAGTACTTC. Its translation: CASSHAFGGEETQYF.

The sample holds a few counts of this clone. The chain joins TRBV14 to TRBJ2-7, with 9 bases aligning to TRBD1. Germline V gives CDR1 SGHDN, CDR2 FVKESK. The CDR3 extends over 16 amino acids. J gave up 7 bases and V 0 bases, and 10 bases lay outside the gene matches. CDR3 in amino acids: CASSQDSRYRGREQYF. CDR3 sequence (DNA): TGTGCCAGCAGCCAAGATTCTCGGTACAGGGGGCGAGAGCAGTACTTC.

The chain carries TRBV5-6 and TRBJ1-1; tentative D call: TRBD1 (6 bases). Trimming took off 2 bases at V and 1 base at J, with 12 bases between the two ends. There are 15 residues in the CDR3. Germline V CDR1 and CDR2: SGHDT, YYEEEE. CDR3 DNA sequence: TGTGCCAGCAGCTTACTTCTGACAGGGAACACTGAAGCTTTCTTT. Its protein product is CASSLLLTGNTEAFF. The full variable domain, completed using reference TRBV5-6 and TRBJ1-1, is DAGVTQSPTHLIKTRGQQVTLRCSPKSGHDTVSWYQQALGQGPQFIFQYYEEEERQRGNFPDRFSGHQFPNYSSELNVNALLLGDSALYLCASSLLLTGNTEAFFGQGTRLTVV.

This chain uses TRBV19 with TRBJ2-7; no clear D gene. Germline V gene sequence: CDR1 LNHDA, CDR2 SQIVND (reference sequence). V was cut by 3 bases and J by 0 bases, with 12 bases left in between. The CDR3 sequence is 15 residues long. CDR3: CASSIGSSSSYEQYF. CDR3 sequence (DNA): TGTGCCAGTAGTATCGGGTCGTCGAGCTCCTACGAGCAGTACTTC.

V gene TRBV18 combines with J gene TRBJ1-1; D might be TRBD1 (6 bases). Trimming shortened V by 3 bases and J by 1 base, and 6 bases separated the two germline ends. This CDR3 has 13 residues. Germline V gene data show CDR1 as KGHSH and CDR2 as LQKENI. DNA for the CDR3: TGTGCCAGCTCACCGGGACAGAACACTGAAGCTTTCTTT. This translates into CASSPGQNTEAFF. Combining the CDR3 with reference TRBV18 and TRBJ1-1 gives the whole variable domain NAGVMQNPRHLVRRRGQEARLRCSPMKGHSHVYWYRQLPEEGLKFMVYLQKENIIDESGMPKERFSAEFPKEGPSILRIQQVVRGDSAAYFCASSPGQNTEAFFGQGTRLTVV.

The chain couples TRBV4-1 to TRBJ1-3, with D unresolved. Germline V CDR1 and CDR2: MGHRA, YSYEKL. CDR3 length: 14 amino acids. Trimming took off 7 bases at V and 0 bases at J, with 10 bases between the two ends. The CDR3 loop reads CASTPVGSGNTIYF. CDR3 nucleotides: TGCGCCAGCACCCCGGTGGGCTCTGGAAACACCATATATTTT.

Judged by abundance, this clone is medium-sized. The V call is TRBV15, the J call TRBJ2-2, with 8 bases fitting TRBD1. Germline V gene data show CDR1 as LNHNV and CDR2 as YYDKDF (reference sequence). The CDR3 runs to 17 residues. V trimming: 0 bases; J trimming: 4 bases; junction bases outside the gene matches: 7. The CDR3 DNA follows: TGTGCCACCAGCAGAGAAGTTAGGACAGGGAGCACCGGGGAGCTGTTTTTT. It yields the protein CATSREVRTGSTGELFF.

This chain connects TRBV2 to TRBJ2-5, with 7 bases matching TRBD2. TRBJ2-7 explains the end of the DNA better; the J call may be wrong. CDR1 is SNHLY and CDR2 is FYNNEI in the germline V gene. This CDR3 is 17 amino acids long. The CDR3 sequence is CASRAPSSGLLPYEQYF. The CDR3 DNA reads TGTGCCAGCAGGGCCCCCTCTAGCGGCTTACTTCCCTACGAGCAGTACTTC.

The chain employs TRBV10-3 and TRBJ2-1, with 8 bases identical to TRBD1. CDR3 length: 15 amino acids. Germline values: CDR1 ENHRY, CDR2 SYGVKD. J lost 8 bases, V lost 11 bases, and 17 bases had no gene match. CDR3 nucleotide sequence: TGTGCCTCAACAACGACAGGGGTCAAGGGATATGAGCAGTTCTTC. It yields the protein CASTTTGVKGYEQFF.

The rearrangement joins TRBV10-3 to TRBJ1-5, with D maybe TRBD1 (5 bases). The V and J ends lost 8 bases and 6 bases respectively, with 14 bases between them. The CDR3 is 13 amino acids. Germline CDR1 is ENHRY and CDR2 is SYGVKD. In nucleotides, the CDR3 is TGTGCCATCGAACGGGGGGAATTTCAGCCCCAGCATTTT. It encodes CAIERGEFQPQHF.

CDR3 in amino acids: CSVGESSYNEQFF. CDR3 DNA sequence: TGCAGCGTTGGCGAAAGCTCCTACAATGAGCAGTTCTTC. The chain has TRBV29-1 and TRBJ2-1, with unresolved D. The CDR3 consists of 13 residues. The germline V gene has CDR1 SQVTM and CDR2 ANQGSEA. V was clipped by 4 bases and J by 0 bases, with 7 bases between them.

This clone was recorded a few times. The rearrangement joins TRBV4-1 to TRBJ1-2; 9 positions match TRBD1. The germline gives CDR1 MGHRA, CDR2 YSYEKL. This CDR3 contains 14 residues. The V segment lost 0 bases and the J segment 4 bases; nucleotides outside the gene matches: 0. CDR3 bases: TGCGCCAGCAGCCAAGAGGGACAGGGCTATGGCTACACCTTC. As protein: CASSQEGQGYGYTF.

The genes are TRBV5-6 and TRBJ2-7; 7 bases are shared with TRBD1. The CDR3 has 15 amino acids. Germline V CDR1 and CDR2: SGHDT, YYEEEE. The V gene end was trimmed by 4 bases and the J gene end by 2 bases; junction bases not matched to a gene: 9. CDR3 region: CASSGPRDSPYEQYF. In DNA form, the CDR3 reads TGTGCCAGCAGCGGACCTAGGGACAGTCCCTACGAGCAGTACTTC.

About this clone itself: Other nucleotide sequences in the sample specify the same CDR3. The genes are TRBV14 and TRBJ2-1; D gene uncertain. The CDR3 contains 12 residues. The ends were cut back, 1 base at V and 7 bases at J, with 5 bases in the middle. The germline V gene encodes CDR1 SGHDN and CDR2 FVKESK. This CDR3 is CASSQGGNEQFF. The CDR3 DNA reads TGTGCCAGCAGCCAAGGTGGGAATGAGCAGTTCTTC.

J is TRBJ2-7 and V is TRBV7-3; the D is unclear. The germline V and J ends were trimmed by 3 bases and 1 base, with 13 bases remaining between them. The CDR3 is made up of 15 amino acids. Germline V gene lookup returns CDR1 SGHTA and CDR2 FQGTGA. The CDR3 DNA reads TGTGCCAGCAGCTTTGGTCCCCTTGGGTCCTACGAGCAGTACTTC. It translates to CASSFGPLGSYEQYF. The entire variable domain, with the rest obtained from reference TRBV7-3 and TRBJ2-7, is as follows: GAGVSQTPSNKVTEKGKYVELRCDPISGHTALYWYRQSLGQGPEFLIYFQGTGAADDSGLPNDRFFAVRPEGSVSTLKIQRTERGDSAVYLCASSFGPLGSYEQYFGPGTRLTVT.

The CDR3 loop is CSVDGGDEAFF. The CDR3 DNA sequence: TGCAGCGTTGATGGAGGGGATGAAGCTTTCTTT. The J gene is TRBJ1-1, the V gene TRBV29-1, with D tentatively TRBD1 (5 bases). Germline CDR1 and CDR2: SQVTM and ANQGSEA. The V end was cut by 3 bases, the J end by 7 bases, with 9 bases between. This CDR3 is built from 11 residues.

The chain is built from TRBV18 and TRBJ2-2; the D is unclear. This CDR3 region has 13 residues. The V gene lost 3 bases and the J gene lost 0 bases, with 2 bases spanning the gap. CDR1 and CDR2 from the germline V gene are KGHSH and LQKENI. The CDR3 DNA sequence: TGTGCCAGCTCACCTCCGAACACCGGGGAGCTGTTTTTT. This gives the protein CASSPPNTGELFF.

In its sample, this clone ranks as large. The V and J genes are TRBV6-4 and TRBJ2-7; maybe TRBD2 (5 bases). This CDR3 spans 15 amino acids. The V end was cut by 2 bases, the J end by 2 bases, with 13 bases between. CDR1 MRHNA and CDR2 SNTAGT come from the germline V gene. This CDR3 reads CASSDESDFAYEQYF. CDR3 coding DNA: TGTGCCAGCAGTGACGAGTCGGACTTCGCCTACGAGCAGTACTTC.

V and J are TRBV5-8 and TRBJ1-1; the D gene is possibly TRBD1 (6 bases). There are 14 residues in the CDR3. Trimming left V 3 bases short and J 1 base short, with 10 bases between. Germline assignment: CDR1 SGHTS and CDR2 YDEGEE. Here the CDR3 reads CASSSGQPNTEAFF. The CDR3 nucleotides read TGTGCCAGCAGCTCGGGACAACCGAACACTGAAGCTTTCTTT.

The rearrangement links TRBV19 to TRBJ2-1; TRBD2 might be the D (6 bases). Germline V gene sequence: CDR1 LNHDA, CDR2 SQIVND (reference sequence). The length of the CDR3 is 13 residues. Trimming took off 5 bases at V and 4 bases at J, with 9 bases between the two ends. CDR3 protein: CASSQGLYNEQFF. The CDR3 nucleotides read TGTGCCAGTAGTCAGGGACTGTACAATGAGCAGTTCTTC.

This clone has just a few counts. The chain uses TRBV4-2 and TRBJ2-7; TRBD2 agrees at 7 bases. The ends lost 2 bases at V and 5 bases at J; junction bases unmatched: 6. This CDR3 is built from 14 residues. Germline V gene data show CDR1 as LGHNA and CDR2 as YNFKEQ. CDR3 protein: CASSQLGGEDEQYF. CDR3 DNA: TGTGCCAGCAGCCAACTGGGAGGGGAAGACGAGCAGTACTTC.

The chain is built from TRBV15 and TRBJ1-1; D might be TRBD1 (5 bases). Germline-derived CDR1 and CDR2 are LNHNV and YYDKDF (reference sequence). V was clipped by 1 base and J by 3 bases, with 15 bases between them. The CDR3 length is 16 residues. The CDR3 region is CATSRVKGRLDTEAFF. The CDR3 DNA sequence: TGTGCCACCAGCAGAGTCAAGGGACGTTTAGACACTGAAGCTTTCTTT.

This clone was detected a few times. This chain joins TRBV11-1 and TRBJ2-7; 8 positions match TRBD1. Unmatched junction bases numbered 11, after V lost 6 bases and J lost 4 bases. The CDR3 is 15 amino acids. Per the germline V gene, CDR1 is SGHAT and CDR2 is FQDESV (reference sequence). CDR3: CASSRHGQGLYEQYF. The DNA of the CDR3 is TGTGCCAGCAGTCGCCATGGACAGGGTCTATACGAGCAGTACTTC.

The V and J genes are TRBV27 and TRBJ2-1; 8 bases are a match to TRBD1. Germline values: CDR1 MNHEY, CDR2 SMNVEV (reference sequence). The CDR3 consists of 14 residues. Trimming cost V 8 bases and J 3 bases; bases outside gene matches: 6. The CDR3 DNA sequence: TGTGCCAGCGGGCAGGGGGCCGGCTACAATGAGCAGTTCTTC. The encoded protein is CASGQGAGYNEQFF.

This rearrangement joins TRBV2 to TRBJ1-1; 11 bases align to TRBD1. Germline V gene data show CDR1 as SNHLY and CDR2 as FYNNEI. After removal of 6 bases from V and 5 bases from J, the junction contained 5 bases not matched to a gene. The CDR3 is 14 amino acids. CDR3 bases: TGTGCCAGCAGCGGGGGACAGGGGGAAACTGAAGCTTTCTTT. Its translation: CASSGGQGETEAFF.

The gene calls are TRBV7-9 and TRBJ2-7; D is undetermined. V was shortened by 3 bases and J by 3 bases, with 6 bases between the two germline ends. This CDR3 region has 12 residues. Germline V CDR1 and CDR2: SEHNR, FQNEAQ (reference sequence). CDR3 residues: CASSFRDYEQYF. Written as DNA, the CDR3 is TGTGCCAGCAGCTTTAGGGACTACGAGCAGTACTTC.

The V gene is TRBV2, the J gene TRBJ1-2; TRBD1 is a possible D gene (5 bases). Per the germline V gene, CDR1 is SNHLY and CDR2 is FYNNEI. V lost 3 bases to trimming and J lost 0 bases, with 11 bases between them. This CDR3 has 15 amino acids. The CDR3 here is CASSDVGTSNYGYTF. The CDR3 region has the DNA TGTGCCAGCAGTGACGTTGGGACCTCTAACTATGGCTACACCTTC.

This clone was seen a handful of times. The V call is TRBV2, the J call TRBJ1-2; maybe TRBD1 (5 bases). V was pared by 0 bases and J by 4 bases, with 15 bases between. CDR1 is SNHLY, CDR2 FYNNEI, per germline. The CDR3 consists of 16 residues. Here the CDR3 DNA reads TGTGCCAGCAGTGAAGCGCTCGGGGGACGGGGCTATGGCTACACCTTC. Its protein is CASSEALGGRGYGYTF.

DNA of the CDR3: TGTGCCAGCAGTTTTAGTGGCGGAGATACGCAGTATTTT. As protein: CASSFSGGDTQYF. This chain joins TRBV27 and TRBJ2-3; D not certain. This CDR3 is built from 13 residues. Trimming stripped 3 bases from V and 5 bases from J, with 9 bases between. Per germline, CDR1 MNHEY and CDR2 SMNVEV (reference sequence).